This T cell receptor (beta chain) came from a study of PD-1 blockade in classical Hodgkin lymphoma. In the study overall: Patients were dosed intravenously with nivolumab at 3 mg/kg every 2 weeks.

CDR1 and CDR2 (germline): SGHTA, FQGNSA. The V gene end was trimmed by 1 base and the J gene end by 6 bases; junction bases not matched to a gene: 7. The CDR3 is 16 residues long. The assay was immunoSEQ multiplex PCR, and TCRdb's table has in-frame clones only and misses some. The sample comprises tens of thousands of clones, 78% of which are singletons, and less than 10% rests with the top ten. Study-wide findings and caveats: While CD8+ TCR diversity did not rise significantly by C4D1, CD4+ TCR diversity did. Reported findings placed baseline TCR diversity lower in newly diagnosed patients (compared with healthy donors).

As to time point: cycle 4 day 1 (C4D1), after 5 to 7 weeks of nivolumab. Each patient experienced a relapse that followed autologous stem cell transplantation, and brentuximab vedotin exposure varied. When best responses were assessed, they were complete response, partial response or progressive disease. As concerns this clone: The antigen is undetermined.

The sample here was peripheral blood mononuclear cells (PBMCs), taken before the fourth cycle of nivolumab. The rearrangement uses TRBV7-2 and TRBJ1-5; 9 positions agree with TRBD1. This clonotype was obtained from a human donor with classical Hodgkin lymphoma. DNA for the CDR3: TGTGCCAGCAGCTTAGTGGGGACAGGGAACACTCAGCCCCAGCATTTT. Its protein is CASSLVGTGNTQPQHF.